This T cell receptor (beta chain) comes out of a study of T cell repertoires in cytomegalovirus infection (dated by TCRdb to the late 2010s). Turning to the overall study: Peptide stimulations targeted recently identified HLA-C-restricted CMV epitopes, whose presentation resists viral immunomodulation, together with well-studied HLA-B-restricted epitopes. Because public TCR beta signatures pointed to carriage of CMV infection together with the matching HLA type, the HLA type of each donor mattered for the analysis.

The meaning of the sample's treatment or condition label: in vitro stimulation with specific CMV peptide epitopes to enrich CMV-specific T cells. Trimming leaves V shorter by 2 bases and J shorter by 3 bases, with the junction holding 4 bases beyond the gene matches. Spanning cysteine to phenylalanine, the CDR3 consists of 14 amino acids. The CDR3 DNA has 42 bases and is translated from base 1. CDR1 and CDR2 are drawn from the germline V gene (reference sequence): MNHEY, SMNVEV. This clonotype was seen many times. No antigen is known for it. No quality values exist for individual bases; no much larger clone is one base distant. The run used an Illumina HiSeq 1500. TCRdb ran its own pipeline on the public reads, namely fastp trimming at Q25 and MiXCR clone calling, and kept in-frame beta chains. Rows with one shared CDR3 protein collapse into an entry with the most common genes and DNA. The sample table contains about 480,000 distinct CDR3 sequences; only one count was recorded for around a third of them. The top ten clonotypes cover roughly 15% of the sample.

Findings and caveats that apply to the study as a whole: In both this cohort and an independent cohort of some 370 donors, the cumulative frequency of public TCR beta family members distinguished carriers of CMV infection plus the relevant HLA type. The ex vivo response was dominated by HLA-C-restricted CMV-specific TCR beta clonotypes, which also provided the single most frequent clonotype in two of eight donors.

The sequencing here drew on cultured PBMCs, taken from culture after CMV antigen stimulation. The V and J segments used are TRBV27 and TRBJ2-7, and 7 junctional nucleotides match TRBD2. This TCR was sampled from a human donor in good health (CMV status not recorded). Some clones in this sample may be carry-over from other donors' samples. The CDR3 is CASSLQGGNYEQYF. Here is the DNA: TGTGCCAGCAGTTTACAGGGAGGGAACTACGAGCAGTACTTC.